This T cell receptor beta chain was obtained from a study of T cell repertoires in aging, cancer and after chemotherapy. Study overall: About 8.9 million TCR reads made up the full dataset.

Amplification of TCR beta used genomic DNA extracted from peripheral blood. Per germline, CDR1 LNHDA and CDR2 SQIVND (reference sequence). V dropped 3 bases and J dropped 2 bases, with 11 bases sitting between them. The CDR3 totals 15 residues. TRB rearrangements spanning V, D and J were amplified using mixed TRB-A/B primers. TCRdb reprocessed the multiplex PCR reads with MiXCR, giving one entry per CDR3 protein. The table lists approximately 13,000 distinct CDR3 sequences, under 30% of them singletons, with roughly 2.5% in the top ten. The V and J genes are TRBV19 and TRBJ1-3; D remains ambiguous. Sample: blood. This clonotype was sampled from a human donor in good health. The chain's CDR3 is CASSIAASPGNTIYF. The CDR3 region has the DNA TGTGCCAGTAGTATTGCGGCATCTCCTGGAAACACCATATATTTT.